One T cell receptor (beta chain) is described in this entry. Its target antigen remains unknown. No base-level quality is on record; no much larger clone is a single base apart. This entry is derived from a study of shared T cell receptors in the human thymus (dated by TCRdb to the early 2020s). Notes on the research overall: The study examined how self-reactive, shared T-cell receptor alpha chains are generated in the human thymus.

The protocol used for the library was the immunoSEQ multiplex PCR assay. The immuneACCESS repertoire file appears here via TCRdb, limited to in-frame rearrangements. These files lack a portion of the clones; in checked studies, under half of the deficit traces to unresolved V genes, and the cause of the others is not known. Within this sample are roughly 500,000 clones, with 70% to 80% of them counted one time only. Of the sample, about 0.014% is held by the ten largest clones. CDR1 and CDR2, looked up from the germline V gene, are SGHNT and YENEEA. V drops 0 bases and J drops 3 bases, leaving 15 bases in between. From the cysteine through the phenylalanine, the CDR3 covers 16 amino acids. The only DNA kept is the CDR3, 48 bases in frame from the first base. A further study also used this sample, focusing on human thymus T cells. As noted in the second study: In Finland, the donors were immunologically healthy infants who were having open corrective cardiac surgery for congenital heart defects. The thymus tissue came from surgical resects taken out during corrective cardiac surgery. V and J gene segment usage appeared biased in both thymic and peripheral blood repertoires. According to the related research, thymic TCR repertoires were highly overlapping among unrelated individuals. The study characterized TCR alpha and beta repertoires from fewer than 10 infant thymus samples and four related peripheral blood samples. Donor ages ranged from roughly 7 to 250 days, and the cohort comprised about six male and a couple of female infants. Thymocytes were freed from the tissue by mechanical means and kept at -70 degrees C as pellets of roughly 8.5-31 million cells. Genomic DNA was extracted from frozen cell pellets with a QIAsymphony instrument. TCRB and TCRAD loci were amplified from a standardized quantity of quality-controlled genomic DNA using the immunoSEQ multiplex PCR assay. The V(D)J region was spanned by amplicons of a length sufficient to cover the CDR3 and to identify V and J genes. Amplicon sequencing was performed on an Illumina platform through the commercial immunoSEQ service. Primer bias and sequencing errors were corrected using previously described methods, and TCRAD and TCRB definitions followed the IMGT database. The repertoires were analysed using immunoSEQ Analyzer 3.0 and VDJTools for basic statistics, V/J segment usage, diversity estimates, rarefaction and pairwise overlap. Diversity was estimated using the Chao1, ChaoE, Efron-Thisted, Shannon and inverse Simpson indices, and was also estimated on datasets down-sampled to the size of the smallest sample. Repertoire overlap was determined by strict matching of CDR3 nucleotide sequence, V gene and J gene, and Jaccard-based multidimensional scaling clustering was applied. On average, thymus samples gave 750,000 to 950,000 unique TCRB clonotypes, whereas blood samples gave some 84,000.

Sequencing was done on a sample of thymocytes. The chain uses TRBV11-3 and TRBJ2-7; TRBD1 might be the D gene, on 5 matching bases. This TCR was sampled from a boy under three years old with a congenital heart defect. Donor details come from another sample of the same person, matched by shared clones. The CDR3 region reads CASSLDGKVRVYEQYF. In nucleotide form, the sequence is TGTGCCAGCAGCTTAGATGGAAAGGTCAGGGTCTACGAGCAGTACTTC.